The clone carrying this TCR beta chain has just one count. Its specificity is not known. This sample is drawn from a study of T cell responses to AZD1222 COVID-19 vaccine. Study-wide points: Reportedly, nearly half the spike-specific TCRs target unmutated variant regions. The donors showed a predominance of white British ancestry and of females, with possible underestimation of clonal diversity.

Libraries were prepared by immunoSEQ multiplex PCR; TCRdb keeps only in-frame clonotypes and omits some of them. The repertoire includes 150,000 to 200,000 clones, about 92% of them detected once, and around 1.3% sits in the top ten. The CDR3 has 14 amino acids. The germline CDR1 and CDR2 sequences are SGHNT and YENEEA. The V segment lost 5 bases and the J segment 2 bases; nucleotides outside the gene matches: 4. This receptor was obtained from an adult who received the AZD1222 COVID-19 vaccine. The rearrangement joins TRBV11-3 to TRBJ1-1; TRBD1 aligns across 8 bases. The starting material was peripheral blood, obtained 28 days after the second AZD1222 dose. The CDR3 loop is CASSRDRYNTEAFF. The DNA of the CDR3 is TGTGCCAGCAGCCGGGACAGGTACAACACTGAAGCTTTCTTT.